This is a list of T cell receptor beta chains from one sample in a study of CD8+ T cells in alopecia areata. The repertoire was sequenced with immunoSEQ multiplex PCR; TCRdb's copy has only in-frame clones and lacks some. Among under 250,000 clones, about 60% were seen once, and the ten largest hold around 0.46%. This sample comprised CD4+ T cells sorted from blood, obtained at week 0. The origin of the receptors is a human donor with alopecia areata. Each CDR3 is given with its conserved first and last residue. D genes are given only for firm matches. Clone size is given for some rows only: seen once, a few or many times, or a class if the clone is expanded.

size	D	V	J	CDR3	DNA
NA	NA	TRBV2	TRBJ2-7	CASRGSGRGSYEQYF	TGTGCCAGCAGGGGATCCGGCAGGGGCTCATACGAGCAGTACTTC
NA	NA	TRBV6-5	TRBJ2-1	CASSQISRDNEQFF	TGTGCCAGCAGCCAAATAAGTAGGGACAATGAGCAGTTCTTC
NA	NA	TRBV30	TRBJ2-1	CAWKPSGPLGEQFF	TGTGCCTGGAAGCCCAGCGGACCCCTCGGTGAGCAGTTCTTC
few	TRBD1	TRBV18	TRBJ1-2	CASSPAIGGGDYGYTF	TGTGCCAGCTCACCCGCAATCGGAGGGGGCGACTATGGCTACACCTTC
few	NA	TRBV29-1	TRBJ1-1	CSVHSETEAFF	TGCAGCGTCCACAGTGAGACTGAAGCTTTCTTT
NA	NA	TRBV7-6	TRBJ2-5	CASSLVVVGETQYF	TGTGCCAGCAGCTTAGTCGTGGTGGGGGAGACCCAGTACTTC
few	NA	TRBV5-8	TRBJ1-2	CASNNPGSSGYTF	TGTGCCAGCAACAACCCGGGATCCAGCGGCTACACCTTC
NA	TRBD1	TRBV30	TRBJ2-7	CAWSYRDRGYEQYF	TGTGCCTGGAGTTACCGGGACAGGGGCTACGAGCAGTACTTC
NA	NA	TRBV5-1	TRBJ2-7	CASSLAGTFSYEQYF	TGCGCCAGCAGCTTGGCCGGGACCTTTTCCTACGAGCAGTACTTC
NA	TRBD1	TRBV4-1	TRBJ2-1	CASSQPRQGIGNEQFF	TGCGCCAGCAGCCAACCTCGACAGGGGATTGGAAATGAGCAGTTCTTC
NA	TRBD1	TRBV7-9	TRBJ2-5	CASSLPKLPTGEAETQYF	TGTGCCAGCAGCTTACCCAAACTACCGACAGGGGAAGCAGAGACCCAGTACTTC
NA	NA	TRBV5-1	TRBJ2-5	CASRSGAQETQYF	TGCGCCAGCAGATCGGGAGCACAAGAGACCCAGTACTTC